Sequencing of this TCR beta chain was carried out in a study of CD8+CD57+ T cells in acquired aplastic anemia. At the level of the study: Roughly 3 ug was the average amount of DNA from sorted CD4+ and CD8+ cells. Study conclusions and caveats: Patients and controls were found to share about 31 CD8+ CDR3 sequences.

This clonotype was observed at least ten times. The antigen remains unidentified. Genomic DNA provided the template from which TCR beta VDJ and CDR3 profiles were obtained. Each CDR3 protein is one row after TCRdb ran MiXCR on the reads. The data hold under 500,000 distinct CDR3 sequences, with around a third observed a single time. The CDR3 runs 14 residues. The V gene's germline CDR1 is SGHTA and CDR2 FQGTGA. The V gene lost 5 bases and the J gene lost 2 bases, with 12 bases spanning the gap. In patients chosen for sequencing, flow cytometry had shown CD8+CD57+ cell expansion. Severe acquired aplastic anemia was present in every patient. The blood sampling took place in patients who had so far received no therapy.

Sequencing input: sorted CD4+, CD8+, or CD8+CD57+ T cells (not recorded which) from PBMCs. This chain joins TRBV7-3 and TRBJ1-2, with D possibly being TRBD1 (5 bases). The TCR originated in a human donor with aplastic anemia. CDR3 amino acids: CASSQGPTNYGYTF. DNA for the CDR3: TGTGCCAGCAGCCAGGGCCCGACCAACTATGGCTACACCTTC.